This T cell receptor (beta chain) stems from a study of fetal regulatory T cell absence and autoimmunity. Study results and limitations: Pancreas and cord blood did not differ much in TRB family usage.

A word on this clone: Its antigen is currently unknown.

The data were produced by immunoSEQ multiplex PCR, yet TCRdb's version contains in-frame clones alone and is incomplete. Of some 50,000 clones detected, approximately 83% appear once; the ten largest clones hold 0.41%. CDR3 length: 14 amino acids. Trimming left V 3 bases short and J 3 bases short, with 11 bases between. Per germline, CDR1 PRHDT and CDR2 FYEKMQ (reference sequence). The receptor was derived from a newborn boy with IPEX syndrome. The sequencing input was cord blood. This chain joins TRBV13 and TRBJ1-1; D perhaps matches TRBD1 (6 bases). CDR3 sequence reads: CASSFKGEDTEAFF. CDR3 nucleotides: TGTGCCAGCAGCTTTAAGGGGGAGGACACTGAAGCTTTCTTT.